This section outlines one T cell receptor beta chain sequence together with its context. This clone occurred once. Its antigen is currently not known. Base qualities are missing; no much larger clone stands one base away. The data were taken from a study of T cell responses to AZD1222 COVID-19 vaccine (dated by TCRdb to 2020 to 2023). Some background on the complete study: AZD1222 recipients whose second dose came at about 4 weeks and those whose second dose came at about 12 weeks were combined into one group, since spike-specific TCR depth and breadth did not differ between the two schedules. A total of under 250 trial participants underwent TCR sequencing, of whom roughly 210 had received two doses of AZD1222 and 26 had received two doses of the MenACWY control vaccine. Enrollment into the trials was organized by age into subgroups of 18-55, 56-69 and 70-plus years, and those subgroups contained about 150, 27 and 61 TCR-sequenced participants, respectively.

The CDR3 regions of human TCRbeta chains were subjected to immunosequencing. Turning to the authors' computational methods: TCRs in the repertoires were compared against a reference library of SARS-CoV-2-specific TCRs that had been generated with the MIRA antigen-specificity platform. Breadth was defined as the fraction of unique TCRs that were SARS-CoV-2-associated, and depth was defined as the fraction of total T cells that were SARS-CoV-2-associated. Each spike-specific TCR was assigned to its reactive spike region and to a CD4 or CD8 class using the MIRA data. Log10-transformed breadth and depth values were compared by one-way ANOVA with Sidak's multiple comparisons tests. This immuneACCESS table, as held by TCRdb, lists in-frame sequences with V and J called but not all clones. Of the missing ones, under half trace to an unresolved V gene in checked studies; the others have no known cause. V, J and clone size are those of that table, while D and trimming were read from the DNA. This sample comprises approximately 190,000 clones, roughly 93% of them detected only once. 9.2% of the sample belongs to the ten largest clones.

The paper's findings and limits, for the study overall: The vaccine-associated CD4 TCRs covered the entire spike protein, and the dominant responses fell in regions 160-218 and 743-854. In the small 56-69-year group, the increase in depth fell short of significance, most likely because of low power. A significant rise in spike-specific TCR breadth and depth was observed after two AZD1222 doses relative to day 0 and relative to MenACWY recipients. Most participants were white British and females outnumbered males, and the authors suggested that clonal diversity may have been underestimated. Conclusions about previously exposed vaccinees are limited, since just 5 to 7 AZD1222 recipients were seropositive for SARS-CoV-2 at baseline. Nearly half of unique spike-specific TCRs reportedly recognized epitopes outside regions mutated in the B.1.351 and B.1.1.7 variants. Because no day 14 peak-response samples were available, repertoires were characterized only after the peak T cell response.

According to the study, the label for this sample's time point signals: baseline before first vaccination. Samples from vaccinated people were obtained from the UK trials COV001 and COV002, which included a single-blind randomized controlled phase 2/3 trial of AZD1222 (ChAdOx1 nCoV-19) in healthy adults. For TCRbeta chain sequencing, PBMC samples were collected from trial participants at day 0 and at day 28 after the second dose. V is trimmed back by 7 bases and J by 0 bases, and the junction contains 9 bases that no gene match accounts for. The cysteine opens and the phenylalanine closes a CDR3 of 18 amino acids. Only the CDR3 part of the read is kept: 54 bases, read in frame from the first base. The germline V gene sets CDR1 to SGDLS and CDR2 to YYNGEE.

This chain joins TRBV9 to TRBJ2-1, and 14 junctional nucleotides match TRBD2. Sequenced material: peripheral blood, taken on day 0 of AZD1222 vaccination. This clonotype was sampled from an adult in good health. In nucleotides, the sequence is TGTGCCAGCTCGGGACTAGCGGGGGACTCCAACTCCTACAATGAGCAGTTCTTC. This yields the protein CASSGLAGDSNSYNEQFF.